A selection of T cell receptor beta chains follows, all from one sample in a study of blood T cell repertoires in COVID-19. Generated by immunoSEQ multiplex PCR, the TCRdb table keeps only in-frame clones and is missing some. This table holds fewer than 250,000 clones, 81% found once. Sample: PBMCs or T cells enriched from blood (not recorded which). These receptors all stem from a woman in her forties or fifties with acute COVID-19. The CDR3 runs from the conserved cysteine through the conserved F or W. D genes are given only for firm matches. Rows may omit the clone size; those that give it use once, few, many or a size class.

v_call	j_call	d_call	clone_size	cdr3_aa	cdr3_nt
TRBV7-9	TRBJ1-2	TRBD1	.	CASSPGDRVGGYTF	TGTGCCAGCAGCCCCGGAGACAGGGTCGGAGGCTACACCTTC
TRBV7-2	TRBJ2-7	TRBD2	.	CASSLDSGRVYEQYF	TGTGCCAGCAGCTTAGATAGCGGGAGGGTCTACGAGCAGTACTTC
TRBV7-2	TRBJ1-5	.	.	CASSLSSSNQPQHF	TGTGCCAGCAGCTTGAGTAGTAGCAATCAGCCCCAGCATTTT
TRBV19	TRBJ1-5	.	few	CASMPDRSSNQPQHF	TGTGCCAGTATGCCGGACAGATCTAGCAATCAGCCCCAGCATTTT
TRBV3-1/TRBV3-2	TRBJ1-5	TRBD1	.	CASSTTGNSNQPQHF	TGTGCCAGCAGCACGACAGGGAATAGCAATCAGCCCCAGCATTTT
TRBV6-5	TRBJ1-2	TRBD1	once	CASGARGDYGYTF	TGTGCCAGCGGGGCCAGGGGGGACTATGGCTACACCTTC
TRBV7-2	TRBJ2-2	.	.	CASSLGGSTGELFF	TGTGCCAGCAGCTTAGGCGGCAGCACCGGGGAGCTGTTTTTT
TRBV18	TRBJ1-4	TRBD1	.	CASSQNGQGYEKLFF	TGTGCCAGCTCGCAAAACGGACAGGGTTATGAAAAACTGTTTTTT
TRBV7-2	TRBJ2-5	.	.	CASSRVRGAETQYF	TGTGCCAGCAGCAGAGTCAGGGGGGCGGAGACCCAGTACTTC
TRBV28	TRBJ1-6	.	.	CASKTGYHSGSPLHF	TGTGCCAGCAAAACAGGGTACCACTCGGGGTCACCCCTCCACTTT
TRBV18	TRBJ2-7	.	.	CASSPLDTGISYEQYF	TGTGCCAGCTCACCACTTGACACAGGGATTTCCTACGAGCAGTACTTC
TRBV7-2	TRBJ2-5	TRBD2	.	CASSLAQLAGQETQYF	TGTGCCAGCAGCTTAGCCCAACTAGCGGGGCAAGAGACCCAGTACTTC
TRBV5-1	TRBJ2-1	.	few	CASRRDSHSYNEQFF	TGCGCCAGCCGTCGGGACTCCCACTCCTACAATGAGCAGTTCTTC
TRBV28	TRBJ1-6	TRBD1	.	CASRGGGGTPLHF	TGTGCCAGCAGAGGAGGAGGGGGCACACCCCTCCACTTT
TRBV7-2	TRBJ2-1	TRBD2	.	CASSLAPAGYNEQFF	TGTGCCAGCAGCTTAGCCCCAGCGGGATACAATGAGCAGTTCTTC
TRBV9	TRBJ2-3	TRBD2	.	CASSPVAGVRNTQYF	TGTGCCAGCAGCCCGGTGGCGGGGGTCCGGAATACGCAGTATTTT
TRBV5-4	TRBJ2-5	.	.	CASSLVGSQETQYF	TGTGCCAGCAGCTTGGTGGGCTCCCAAGAGACCCAGTACTTC
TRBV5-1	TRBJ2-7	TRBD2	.	CASSPDGTSNYEQYF	TGCGCCAGCAGCCCCGACGGGACTAGCAACTACGAGCAGTACTTC
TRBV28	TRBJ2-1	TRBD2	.	CASSLTSGGAYNEQFF	TGTGCCAGCAGTTTGACTAGCGGGGGCGCTTACAATGAGCAGTTCTTC
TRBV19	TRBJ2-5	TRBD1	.	CASSTGGQGEETQYF	TGTGCCAGTAGTACCGGAGGACAGGGGGAAGAGACCCAGTACTTC
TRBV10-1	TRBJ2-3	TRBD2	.	CASRRLRLAGSTDTQYF	TGCGCCAGCAGGCGCCTTAGACTAGCGGGGAGCACAGATACGCAGTATTTT
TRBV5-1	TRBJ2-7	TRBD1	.	CASTTRQGYEQYF	TGCGCCAGCACCACCAGACAGGGATACGAGCAGTACTTC
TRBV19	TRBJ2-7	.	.	CASSKLVWRNEQYF	TGTGCCAGTAGTAAACTAGTGTGGAGGAACGAGCAGTACTTC
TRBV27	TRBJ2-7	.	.	CASVALNRDKRYEQYF	TGTGCCAGCGTAGCCTTAAATCGGGACAAGAGATACGAGCAGTACTTC
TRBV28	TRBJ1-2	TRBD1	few	CASSSTGAGGYTF	TGTGCCAGCAGTTCGACAGGGGCTGGTGGCTACACCTTC
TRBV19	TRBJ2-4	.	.	CASSTRENIQYF	TGTGCCAGTAGTACGAGGGAAAACATTCAGTACTTC
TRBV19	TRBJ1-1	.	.	CASSQTDNTEAFF	TGTGCCAGTAGTCAGACAGACAACACTGAAGCTTTCTTT
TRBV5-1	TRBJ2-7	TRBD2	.	CASSLGAGVIYEQYF	TGCGCCAGCAGCTTGGGAGCGGGAGTTATCTACGAGCAGTACTTC
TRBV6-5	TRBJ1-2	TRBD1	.	CASSSGTGGAYGYTF	TGTGCCAGCAGCTCCGGGACAGGGGGCGCTTATGGCTACACCTTC
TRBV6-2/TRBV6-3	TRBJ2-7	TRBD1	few	CASSSRAGTGTYEQYF	TGTGCCAGCAGTTCCCGGGCCGGGACAGGCACCTACGAGCAGTACTTC
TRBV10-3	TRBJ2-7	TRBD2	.	CAISARSGGETYEQYF	TGTGCCATCAGCGCCCGGAGCGGGGGGGAGACCTACGAGCAGTACTTC
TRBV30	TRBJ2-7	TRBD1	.	CAGIRQGAYEQYF	TGTGCCGGGATCCGACAGGGGGCGTACGAGCAGTACTTC
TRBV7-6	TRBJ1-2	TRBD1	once	CASSPRDRDISGYTF	TGTGCCAGCAGCCCAAGGGACAGGGACATCTCTGGCTACACCTTC
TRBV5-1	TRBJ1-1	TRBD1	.	CASRKEGGSNTEAFF	TGCGCCAGCAGAAAGGAAGGGGGCTCGAACACTGAAGCTTTCTTT
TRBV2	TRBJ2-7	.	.	CASSEPQGSSYEQYF	TGTGCCAGCAGTGAACCCCAGGGGAGCTCCTACGAGCAGTACTTC
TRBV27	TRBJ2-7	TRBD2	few	CASSPRTSGRYEQYF	TGTGCCAGCAGTCCTCGGACTAGCGGGAGATACGAGCAGTACTTC
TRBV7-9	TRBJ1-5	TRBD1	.	CASSLATGGRQPQHF	TGTGCCAGCAGCTTAGCTACAGGGGGCAGGCAGCCCCAGCATTTT
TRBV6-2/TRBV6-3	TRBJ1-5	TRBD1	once	CASSYVQGGQPQHF	TGTGCCAGCAGTTACGTCCAGGGGGGACAGCCCCAGCATTTT
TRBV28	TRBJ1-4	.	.	CASSSPGQHNEKLFF	TGTGCCAGCAGTTCGCCTGGACAGCATAATGAAAAACTGTTTTTT
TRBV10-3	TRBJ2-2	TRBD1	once	CAINGQGTGELFF	TGTGCCATCAACGGACAGGGAACCGGGGAGCTGTTTTTT
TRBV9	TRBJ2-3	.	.	CASSVGAGRTDTQYF	TGTGCCAGCAGCGTAGGGGCGGGGCGCACAGATACGCAGTATTTT
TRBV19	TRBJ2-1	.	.	CASSSQGDYNEQFF	TGTGCCTCCTCGTCCCAGGGCGACTACAATGAGCAGTTCTTC
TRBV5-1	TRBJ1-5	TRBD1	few	CASSLTGVNQPQHF	TGCGCCAGCAGCTTAACAGGGGTCAATCAGCCCCAGCATTTT
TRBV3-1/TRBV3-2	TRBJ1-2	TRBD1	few	CASSLWDRPNYGYTF	TGTGCCAGCAGCCTATGGGACAGGCCTAACTATGGCTACACCTTC
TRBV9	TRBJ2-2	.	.	CASSGGPSNTGELFF	TGTGCCAGCAGCGGTGGGCCCTCGAACACCGGGGAGCTGTTTTTT
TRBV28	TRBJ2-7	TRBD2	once	CASSGREGVWTEQYF	TGTGCCAGCAGCGGGCGGGAGGGAGTTTGGACCGAGCAGTACTTC
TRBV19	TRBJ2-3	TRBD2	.	CASSTRPQLAGGPDTQYF	TGTGCCAGTTCGACAAGGCCCCAACTAGCGGGAGGACCAGATACGCAGTATTTT
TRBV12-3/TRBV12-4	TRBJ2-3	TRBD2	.	CASKRSGGSQYF	TGTGCCAGCAAGCGTAGCGGGGGGTCGCAGTATTTT
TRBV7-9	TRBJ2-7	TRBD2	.	CASSPGLAVRYEQYF	TGTGCCAGCAGCCCAGGACTAGCGGTACGATACGAGCAGTACTTC
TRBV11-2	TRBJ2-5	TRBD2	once	CASSLEGGTAETQYF	TGTGCCAGCAGCTTAGAGGGAGGGACTGCGGAGACCCAGTACTTC
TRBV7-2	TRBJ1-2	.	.	CASSLDRTNYYGYTF	TGTGCCAGCAGCCTTGACAGGACCAACTACTATGGCTACACCTTC